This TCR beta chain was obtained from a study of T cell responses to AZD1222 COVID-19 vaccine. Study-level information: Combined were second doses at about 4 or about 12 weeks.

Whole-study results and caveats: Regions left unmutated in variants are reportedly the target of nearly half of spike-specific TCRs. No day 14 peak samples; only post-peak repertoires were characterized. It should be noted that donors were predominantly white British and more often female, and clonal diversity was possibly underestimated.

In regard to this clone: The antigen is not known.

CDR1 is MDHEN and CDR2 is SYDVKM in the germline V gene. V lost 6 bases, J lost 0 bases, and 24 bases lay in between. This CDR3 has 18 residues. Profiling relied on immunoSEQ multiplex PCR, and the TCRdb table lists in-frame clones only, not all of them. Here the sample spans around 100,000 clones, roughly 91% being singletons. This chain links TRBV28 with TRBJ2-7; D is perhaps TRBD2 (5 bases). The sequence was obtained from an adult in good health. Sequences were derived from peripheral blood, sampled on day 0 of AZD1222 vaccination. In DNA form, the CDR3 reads TGTGCCAGCAGCGGCCCGGGATCTCAAGGACGGAGCTCCTACGAGCAGTACTTC. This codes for CASSGPGSQGRSSYEQYF.